This TCR beta chain was retrieved from a study of T cell repertoires in cytomegalovirus infection. Study-wide context: The public TCR beta signatures pointed to both CMV infection and matching HLA type.

TCRdb analysed the reads with MiXCR anew, one entry per CDR3 protein. The sample records roughly 500,000 distinct CDR3 sequences, around 30% being singletons. Germline V CDR1 and CDR2: SGHDT, YYEEEE. Unmatched junction bases numbered 16, after V lost 4 bases and J lost 12 bases. The CDR3 is made up of 14 amino acids. This clonotype was seen a handful of times. No antigen is known for it. The clonotype comes from a human donor in good health (CMV status not recorded). Some clones in this sample may be carry-over from other donors' samples. The chain recombines TRBV5-6 with TRBJ2-7; 7 bases fit TRBD2. This specimen consisted of cultured PBMCs, obtained from culture after CMV antigen stimulation. For the CDR3, the DNA is TGTGCCAGCAGCGCCGGTGGGAGGGACCTACGAGGGTACTTC. This translates into CASSAGGRDLRGYF.